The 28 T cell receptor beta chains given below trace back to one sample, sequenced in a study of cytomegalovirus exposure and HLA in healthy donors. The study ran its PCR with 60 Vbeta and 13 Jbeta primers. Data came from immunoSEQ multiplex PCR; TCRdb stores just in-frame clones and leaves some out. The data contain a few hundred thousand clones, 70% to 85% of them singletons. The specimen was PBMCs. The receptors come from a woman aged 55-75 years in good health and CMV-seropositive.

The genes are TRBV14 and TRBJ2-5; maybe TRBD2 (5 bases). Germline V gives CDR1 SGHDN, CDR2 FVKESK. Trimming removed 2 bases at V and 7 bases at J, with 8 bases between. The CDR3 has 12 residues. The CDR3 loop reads CASSQTAGTQYF. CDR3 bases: TGTGCCAGCAGCCAAACTGCGGGGACCCAGTACTTC.

The CDR3, as DNA: TGTGCCAGCAGCTTAGTGGGGGCCAACAATGAGCAGTTCTTC. Translating it yields CASSLVGANNEQFF. The chain couples TRBV7-9 to TRBJ2-1, with a possible D match to TRBD1 (6 bases). V was pared by 1 base and J by 5 bases, with 9 bases between. Germline lookup yields CDR1 SEHNR and CDR2 FQNEAQ (reference sequence). The CDR3 has 14 residues.

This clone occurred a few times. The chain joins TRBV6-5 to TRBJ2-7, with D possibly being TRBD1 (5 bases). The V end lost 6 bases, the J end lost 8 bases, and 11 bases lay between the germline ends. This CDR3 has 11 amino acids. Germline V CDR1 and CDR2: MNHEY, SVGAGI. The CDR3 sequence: CASSYGHQQYF. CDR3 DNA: TGTGCCAGCAGCTACGGACATCAGCAGTACTTC.

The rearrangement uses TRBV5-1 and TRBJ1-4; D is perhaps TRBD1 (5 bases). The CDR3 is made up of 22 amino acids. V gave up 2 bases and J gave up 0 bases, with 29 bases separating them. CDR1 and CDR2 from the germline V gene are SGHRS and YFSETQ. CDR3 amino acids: CASSFREGRNVYKHATNEKLFF. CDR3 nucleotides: TGCGCCAGCAGCTTCAGGGAGGGGCGAAATGTCTATAAACATGCAACTAATGAAAAACTGTTTTTT.

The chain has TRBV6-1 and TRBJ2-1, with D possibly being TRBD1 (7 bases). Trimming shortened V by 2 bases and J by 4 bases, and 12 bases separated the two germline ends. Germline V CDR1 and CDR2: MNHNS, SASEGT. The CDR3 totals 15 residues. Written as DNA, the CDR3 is TGTGCCAGCAGTGAACGGCAGGGGGGATACAATGAGCAGTTCTTC. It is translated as CASSERQGGYNEQFF.

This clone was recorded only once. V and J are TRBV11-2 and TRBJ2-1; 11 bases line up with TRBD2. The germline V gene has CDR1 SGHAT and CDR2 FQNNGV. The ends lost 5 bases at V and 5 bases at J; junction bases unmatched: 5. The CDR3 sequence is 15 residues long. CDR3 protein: CASSAGTSGNNEQFF. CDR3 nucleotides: TGTGCCAGCAGCGCCGGGACTAGCGGTAACAATGAGCAGTTCTTC.

The CDR3 sequence: CASSRGGPSNQPQHF. For the CDR3, the DNA is TGTGCCAGCAGTCGAGGGGGACCTAGCAATCAGCCCCAGCATTTT. The V call is TRBV7-8, the J call TRBJ1-5; D possibly corresponds to TRBD1 (6 bases). Germline V gives CDR1 SGHVS, CDR2 FQNEAQ. The CDR3 extends over 15 amino acids. The V and J ends lost 6 bases and 0 bases respectively, with 12 bases between them.

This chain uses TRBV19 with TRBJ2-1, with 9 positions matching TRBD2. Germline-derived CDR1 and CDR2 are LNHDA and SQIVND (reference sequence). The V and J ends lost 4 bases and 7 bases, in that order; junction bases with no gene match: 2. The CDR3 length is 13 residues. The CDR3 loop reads CASSSSGRNEQFF. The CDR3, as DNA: TGTGCCAGTAGTAGCAGCGGGAGGAATGAGCAGTTCTTC.

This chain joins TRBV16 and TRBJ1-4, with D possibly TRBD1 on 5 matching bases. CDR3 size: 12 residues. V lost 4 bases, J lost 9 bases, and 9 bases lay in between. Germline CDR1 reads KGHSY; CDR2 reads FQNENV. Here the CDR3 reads CASSPRTKKLFF. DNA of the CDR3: TGTGCCAGCAGCCCCCGGACAAAAAAACTGTTTTTT.

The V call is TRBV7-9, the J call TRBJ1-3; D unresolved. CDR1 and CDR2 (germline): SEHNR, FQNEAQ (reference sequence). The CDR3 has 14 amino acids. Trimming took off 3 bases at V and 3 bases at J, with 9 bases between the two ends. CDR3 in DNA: TGTGCCAGCAGCTTCGGTACTGATGGAAACACCATATATTTT. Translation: CASSFGTDGNTIYF. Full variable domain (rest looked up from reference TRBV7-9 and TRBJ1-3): DTGVSQNPRHKITKRGQNVTFRCDPISEHNRLYWYRQTLGQGPEFLTYFQNEAQLEKSRLLSDRFSAERPKGSFSTLEIQRTEQGDSAMYLCASSFGTDGNTIYFGEGSWLTVV.

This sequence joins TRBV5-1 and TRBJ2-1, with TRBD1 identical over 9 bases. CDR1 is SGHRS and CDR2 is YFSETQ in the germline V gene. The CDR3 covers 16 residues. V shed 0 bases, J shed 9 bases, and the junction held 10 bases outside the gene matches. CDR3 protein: CASSLAAGQGYSEQFF. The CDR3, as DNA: TGCGCCAGCAGCTTGGCAGCGGGACAGGGATATAGTGAGCAGTTCTTC.

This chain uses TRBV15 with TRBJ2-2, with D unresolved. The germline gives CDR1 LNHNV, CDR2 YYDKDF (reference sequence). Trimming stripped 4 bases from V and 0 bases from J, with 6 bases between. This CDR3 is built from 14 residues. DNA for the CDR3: TGTGCCACCAGCAAAACAGCGAACACCGGGGAGCTGTTTTTT. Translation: CATSKTANTGELFF.

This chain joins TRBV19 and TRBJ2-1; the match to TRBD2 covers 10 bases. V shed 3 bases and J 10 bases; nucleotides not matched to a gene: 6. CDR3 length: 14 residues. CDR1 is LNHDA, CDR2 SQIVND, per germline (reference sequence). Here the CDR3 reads CASSISSGRREQFF. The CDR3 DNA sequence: TGTGCCAGTAGTATCAGTAGCGGGAGGAGGGAGCAGTTCTTC.

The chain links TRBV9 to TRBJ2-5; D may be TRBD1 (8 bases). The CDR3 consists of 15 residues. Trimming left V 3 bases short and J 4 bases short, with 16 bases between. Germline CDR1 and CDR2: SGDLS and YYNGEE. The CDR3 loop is CASSADRGGRETQYF. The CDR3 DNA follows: TGTGCCAGCAGCGCCGACAGGGGAGGGAGAGAGACCCAGTACTTC.

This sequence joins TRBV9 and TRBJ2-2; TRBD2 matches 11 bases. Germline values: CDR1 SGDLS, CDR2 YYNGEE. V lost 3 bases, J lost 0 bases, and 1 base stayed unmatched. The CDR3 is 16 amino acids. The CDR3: CASSETSGANTGELFF. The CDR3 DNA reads TGTGCCAGCAGCGAGACTAGCGGGGCGAACACCGGGGAGCTGTTTTTT.

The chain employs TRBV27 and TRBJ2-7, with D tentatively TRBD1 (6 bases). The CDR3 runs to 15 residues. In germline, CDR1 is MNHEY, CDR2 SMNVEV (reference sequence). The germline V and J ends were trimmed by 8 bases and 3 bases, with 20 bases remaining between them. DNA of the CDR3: TGTGCCAGCCGATCATACGACAGGTTCGGCTACGAGCAGTACTTC. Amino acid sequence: CASRSYDRFGYEQYF.

The CDR3 nucleotides read TGTGCCAGCTCAACCGGGACAGGGAGCTCTGGAAACACCATATATTTT. It specifies CASSTGTGSSGNTIYF. This chain connects TRBV18 to TRBJ1-3, with TRBD1 matching over 9 bases. The trim removed 5 bases at V and 0 bases at J, leaving 5 bases unmatched. The CDR3 spans 16 residues. The germline V gene encodes CDR1 KGHSH and CDR2 LQKENI.

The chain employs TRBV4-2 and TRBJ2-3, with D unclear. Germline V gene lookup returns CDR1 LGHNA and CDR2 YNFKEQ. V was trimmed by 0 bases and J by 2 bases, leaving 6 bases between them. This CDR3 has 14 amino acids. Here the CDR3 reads CASSQDTVTDTQYF. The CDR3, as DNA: TGTGCCAGCAGCCAAGATACGGTCACAGATACGCAGTATTTT.

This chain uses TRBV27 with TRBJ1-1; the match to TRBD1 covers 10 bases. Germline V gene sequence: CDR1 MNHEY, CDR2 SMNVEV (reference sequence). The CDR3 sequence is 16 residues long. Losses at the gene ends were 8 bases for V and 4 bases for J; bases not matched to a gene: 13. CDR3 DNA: TGTGCCAGCGAACCCCAGCGACAGGGGGCCACCACTGAAGCTTTCTTT. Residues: CASEPQRQGATTEAFF.

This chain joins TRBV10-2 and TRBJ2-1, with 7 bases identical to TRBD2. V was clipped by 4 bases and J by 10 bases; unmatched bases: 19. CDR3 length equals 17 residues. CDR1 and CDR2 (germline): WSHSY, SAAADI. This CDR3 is CASSGGGLSGEDWEQFF. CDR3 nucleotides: TGCGCCAGCAGTGGGGGGGGTTTATCGGGAGAAGATTGGGAGCAGTTCTTC.

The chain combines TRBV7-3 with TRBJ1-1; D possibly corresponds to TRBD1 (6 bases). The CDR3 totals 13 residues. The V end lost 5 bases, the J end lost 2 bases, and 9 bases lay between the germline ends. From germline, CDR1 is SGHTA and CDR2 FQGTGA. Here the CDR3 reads CASSKQGNTEAFF. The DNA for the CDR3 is TGTGCCAGCAGCAAACAGGGCAACACTGAAGCTTTCTTT.

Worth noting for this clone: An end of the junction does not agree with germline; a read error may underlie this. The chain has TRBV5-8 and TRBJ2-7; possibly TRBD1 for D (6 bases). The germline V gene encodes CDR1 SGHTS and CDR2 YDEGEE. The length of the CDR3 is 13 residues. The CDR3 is CASSSDSSYERYF. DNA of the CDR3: TGTGCCAGCAGCTCGGACAGCTCCTACGAGCGGTACTTC.

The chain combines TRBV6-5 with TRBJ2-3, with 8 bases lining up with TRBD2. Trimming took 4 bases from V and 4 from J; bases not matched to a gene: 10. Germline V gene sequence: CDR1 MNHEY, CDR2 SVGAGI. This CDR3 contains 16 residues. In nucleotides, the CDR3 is TGTGCCAGCAGTTTAATGAGCGGGGGAGGGGCAGATACGCAGTATTTT. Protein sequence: CASSLMSGGGADTQYF.

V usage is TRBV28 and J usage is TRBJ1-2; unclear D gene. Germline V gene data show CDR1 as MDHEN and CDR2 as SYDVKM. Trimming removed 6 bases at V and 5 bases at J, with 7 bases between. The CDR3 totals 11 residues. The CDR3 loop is CASSRQYGYTF. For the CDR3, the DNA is TGTGCCAGCAGCCGTCAGTATGGCTACACCTTC.

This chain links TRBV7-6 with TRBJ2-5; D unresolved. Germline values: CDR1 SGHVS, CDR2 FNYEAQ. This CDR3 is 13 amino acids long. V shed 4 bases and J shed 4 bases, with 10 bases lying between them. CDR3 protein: CASSYQERETQYF. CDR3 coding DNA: TGTGCCAGCAGCTACCAAGAGAGAGAGACCCAGTACTTC.

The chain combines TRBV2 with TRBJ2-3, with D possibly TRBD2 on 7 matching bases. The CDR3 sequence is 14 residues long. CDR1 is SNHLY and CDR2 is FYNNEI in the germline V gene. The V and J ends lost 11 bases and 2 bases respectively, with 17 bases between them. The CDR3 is CALSWGGATDTQYF. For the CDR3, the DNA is TGTGCCCTCAGCTGGGGGGGGGCCACAGATACGCAGTATTTT. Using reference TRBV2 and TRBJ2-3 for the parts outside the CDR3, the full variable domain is EPEVTQTPSHQVTQMGQEVILRCVPISNHLYFYWYRQILGQKVEFLVSFYNNEISEKSEIFDDQFSVERPDGSNFTLKIRSTKLEDSAMYFCALSWGGATDTQYFGPGTRLTVL.

CDR3 DNA sequence: TGCGCCAGCAGCCTCGGACGGGAAAATTCACCCCTCCACTTT. Amino acid sequence: CASSLGRENSPLHF. This chain uses TRBV5-1 with TRBJ1-6; D call uncertain. The germline V gene encodes CDR1 SGHRS and CDR2 YFSETQ. This CDR3 spans 14 amino acids. V lost 4 bases and J 7 bases, leaving 12 bases between the germline ends. Full variable domain (remainder filled in from reference TRBV5-1 and TRBJ1-6): KAGVTQTPRYLIKTRGQQVTLSCSPISGHRSVSWYQQTPGQGLQFLFEYFSETQRNKGNFPGRFSGRQFSNSRSEMNVSTLELGDSALYLCASSLGRENSPLHFGNGTRLTVT.

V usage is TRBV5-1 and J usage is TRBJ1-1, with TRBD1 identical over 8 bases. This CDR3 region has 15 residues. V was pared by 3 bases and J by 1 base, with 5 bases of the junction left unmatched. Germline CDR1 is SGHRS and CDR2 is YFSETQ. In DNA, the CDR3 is TGCGCCAGCAGCTGGACAGGGAGGGAGAACACTGAAGCTTTCTTT. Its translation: CASSWTGRENTEAFF.